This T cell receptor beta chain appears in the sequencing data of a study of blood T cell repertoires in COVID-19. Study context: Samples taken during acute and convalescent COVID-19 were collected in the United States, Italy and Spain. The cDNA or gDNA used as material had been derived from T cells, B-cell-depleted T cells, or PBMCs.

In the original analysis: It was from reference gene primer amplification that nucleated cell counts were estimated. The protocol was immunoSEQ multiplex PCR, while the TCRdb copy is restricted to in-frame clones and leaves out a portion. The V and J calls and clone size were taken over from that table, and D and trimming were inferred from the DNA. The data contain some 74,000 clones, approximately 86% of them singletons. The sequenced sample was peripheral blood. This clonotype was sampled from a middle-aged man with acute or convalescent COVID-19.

In nucleotides, the CDR3 is TGTGCCAGCAGTTTACGCGGGATCAGCTCCTACGAGCAGTACTTC. This gives the protein CASSLRGISSYEQYF. V gene TRBV27 combines with J gene TRBJ2-7; possible D gene TRBD2, 6 bases. The CDR3 is made up of 15 amino acids. CDR1 is MNHEY and CDR2 is SMNVEV in the germline V gene (reference sequence). V lost 2 bases, J lost 0 bases, and 11 bases lay in between.